This T cell receptor (beta chain) was captured in a study of T-cell reconstitution after alpha-beta-depleted transplantation in children. V gave up 1 base and J gave up 12 bases; unmatched junction bases: 21. From germline, CDR1 is SGHRS and CDR2 YFSETQ. This CDR3 is 19 amino acids long. Unique molecular identifiers were used to barcode this TCRbeta library. TCRdb independently ran MiXCR on the PCR reads; one entry per CDR3 protein. The sample holds 600,000 to 700,000 distinct CDR3 sequences, roughly 14% seen once. This clonotype was seen many times. The TCR was taken from a girl aged 2 to 10 with congenital amegakaryocytic thrombocytopenia, due to receive a stem cell transplant. The starting material was PBMCs, obtained before TCRalphabeta/CD19-depleted stem cell transplant. This rearrangement joins TRBV5-1 to TRBJ2-1, with 11 bases aligning to TRBD2. The CDR3 sequence: CASSLQLTGTSGSRGVQFF. In DNA, the CDR3 is TGCGCCAGCAGCTTGCAACTTACCGGGACTAGCGGTTCTCGGGGGGTGCAGTTCTTC.